The sequence of this T cell receptor (beta chain) was determined in a study of blood T cell repertoires in COVID-19. V lost 4 bases, J lost 0 bases, and 10 bases lay in between. Germline V gives CDR1 MDHEN, CDR2 SYDVKM. This CDR3 has 14 residues. Generated by immunoSEQ multiplex PCR, the TCRdb table keeps only in-frame clones and is missing some. The sample holds approximately 150,000 clones, roughly 84% seen once. What was sequenced was peripheral blood. The V call is TRBV28, the J call TRBJ2-7; D perhaps matches TRBD2 (6 bases). The sequence was collected from a man younger than 45 with COVID-19, enrolled during active disease. CDR3 coding DNA: TGTGCCAGCAGTTCAGCGGGTTTCTCCTACGAGCAGTACTTC. It translates to CASSSAGFSYEQYF.